This T cell receptor beta chain was captured in a study of quantifying T cell responses using KT2 cells. Study context: RNA was reverse transcribed with TCR alpha and beta constant-region primers.

An oligo carrying a UMI was ligated to the cDNA 3' end. An equimolar mix of RC1.1 and RC1.2 primed the beta chain across TRBC1 and TRBC2. Starting with the second PCR, alpha and beta TCR chains went through separate processing. TCRdb reprocessed the UMI-ligation and nested PCR reads via MiXCR and lists one record per CDR3 protein. The sample carries some 41,000 distinct CDR3 sequences, more than 15% recorded once. This clonotype came up a few times. This CDR3 is 17 amino acids long. Losses at the gene ends were 0 bases for V and 5 bases for J; bases not matched to a gene: 12. The V gene's germline CDR1 is MNHEY and CDR2 SVGAGI. Known numbers of the T cell clone KT2 were added to PBMC. Different KT2-to-PBMC ratios were created with a constant PBMC count.

This receptor was taken from a human donor. The gene calls are TRBV6-5 and TRBJ1-2; 7 bases line up with TRBD1. The sequenced sample was PBMCs spiked with cells of the T cell clone KT2. CDR3 DNA: TGTGCCAGCAGTTACTCCCAGGGGGGCAGGCCCTATTATGGCTACACCTTC. It specifies CASSYSQGGRPYYGYTF.